This is a list of T cell receptor beta chains from one sample in a study of tumor-infiltrating lymphocytes in primary liver carcinoma. TCRdb used MiXCR to reprocess the multiplex PCR reads, holding one entry per CDR3 protein. The table has roughly 32,000 distinct CDR3 sequences, over 65% seen once. Sequenced: liver tumor tissue from sampling region 5. These receptors were obtained from a middle-aged man with primary liver carcinoma and hepatitis B virus infection. Both conserved end residues are part of each CDR3. D genes are given only for firm matches. Rows may omit the clone size; those that give it use once, few, many or a size class.

abundance	d_gene	v_gene	j_gene	CDR3nt	CDR3aa
many	TRBD1	TRBV28	TRBJ1-5	TGTGCCAACAGTCAACCGGCGACAGGGGTTCGGCCCCAGCATTTT	CANSQPATGVRPQHF
few	NA	TRBV6-2/TRBV6-3	TRBJ2-3	TGTGCCAGCAGTCCCTTCACGCCCCGACGAAGTGTCACAGATACGCAGTATTTT	CASSPFTPRRSVTDTQYF
NA	NA	TRBV10-3	TRBJ2-7	TGTGTCACCTCTGACACCTTGACTAGCTACGAGCAGTACTTC	CVTSDTLTSYEQYF
NA	TRBD1	TRBV6-1	TRBJ2-5	TGTACCAGCAATGAATCGCGGTACAGGGGGCGAGAGACCCAGTACTTC	CTSNESRYRGRETQYF
few	NA	TRBV28	TRBJ2-2	TGTGCCAGCCTTAGGGGGGCTCATTCCCGGGAGCCGTTTTTT	CASLRGAHSREPFF
NA	NA	TRBV6-2/TRBV6-3	TRBJ2-5	TGTGCCAGCAGTCCCTCAAGCGAGCAGGGGATCCAGTACTTC	CASSPSSEQGIQYF
NA	TRBD1	TRBV6-6	TRBJ1-2	TGTGCCAGCAGCTACTCGGGACAGGGCGGCTATGGCTTCACCTTC	CASSYSGQGGYGFTF
NA	TRBD1	TRBV4-2	TRBJ1-1	TGTGCTAGCCGGGGCGGACAGGGCCCTGAAGCTTTCTTT	CASRGGQGPEAFF
NA	TRBD1	TRBV6-5	TRBJ1-5	TGTGCCAACAGTACTGGGACAGGAGATCAGCCCCAGCATTTT	CANSTGTGDQPQHF
once	TRBD1	TRBV12-3/TRBV12-4	TRBJ2-7	TGTGCCAGCAGTTCGGGGACAGGGTGGCCCTACAAGCAGTACTTC	CASSSGTGWPYKQYF
NA	NA	TRBV4-1	TRBJ2-7	TGCGCCAGCAGCCAAGGACTAGTGGGAGGATACGAGCAGTACTTC	CASSQGLVGGYEQYF
few	NA	TRBV18	TRBJ1-4	TGTGCCAGCTCACCACCGGGTTCGGGGGGCGGAAGAGGAAAACTGTTTTTT	CASSPPGSGGGRGKLFF
NA	NA	TRBV4-1	TRBJ2-7	TGCGCCAGCAGCCGACGGACAGACCTCTACGAGCACTACTTC	CASSRRTDLYEHYF
NA	TRBD2	TRBV6-2/TRBV6-3	TRBJ2-1	TGCGCTAGCAGTCTACACCTTGGGACTAACCTAGGTGAGCAGTTCTTC	CASSLHLGTNLGEQFF
NA	TRBD2	TRBV6-2/TRBV6-3	TRBJ2-2	TGTGCCAGCAGTTGTGGGCTAGCGGGAGCCGACGGGGAGCTGTTTTTT	CASSCGLAGADGELFF
few	TRBD2	TRBV5-4	TRBJ2-7	TGCGCCAGCAGCTTGGATCGCGGGAGCCTTTACGGGCAGTACTTC	CASSLDRGSLYGQYF
NA	NA	TRBV6-2/TRBV6-3	TRBJ1-2	TGTGACAGCAGTGGACAGAGCTATGGCTACACCTTC	CDSSGQSYGYTF
NA	NA	TRBV6-6	TRBJ2-7	TGTGCCAGCAGCCACACAACAGTCTACGATCAGTATTTC	CASSHTTVYDQYF
once	NA	TRBV12-3/TRBV12-4	TRBJ2-2	TGTGCCAGCAGCTTCCGGGCACTTTCAACCCAGACCGGGGAGCTGTTTTTT	CASSFRALSTQTGELFF
NA	NA	TRBV11-2	TRBJ2-2	TGTACCAGCAGCTTATATTCGGGAGTGAACACCGGGGAGCTGTCTTTT	CTSSLYSGVNTGELSF
NA	TRBD1	TRBV13	TRBJ2-7	TGTGCCAACAGCTTAAACAGGGGGAGCGAGCAATACTTC	CANSLNRGSEQYF
NA	NA	TRBV4-1	TRBJ1-4	TGCGCCAGCAGCCAAGCGAAGGGGTCGGCTAATGAAAAAGTGTTTTTT	CASSQAKGSANEKVFF
NA	NA	TRBV6-6	TRBJ1-5	TGTGCCAGCAGGTTAACAGGAGATACCGGGTCCCGGCATTTT	CASRLTGDTGSRHF
many	TRBD1	TRBV5-1	TRBJ2-1	TGCGCCAGCAGCTCATCCGGGACAGACTCCTACAATGAGCAGTTCTTC	CASSSSGTDSYNEQFF
NA	NA	TRBV4-2	TRBJ2-3	TGTGCCAGCAGCCGTGAAGAGGGGGGGTACACAGATACGCAGTATTTT	CASSREEGGYTDTQYF
large	TRBD1	TRBV6-2/TRBV6-3	TRBJ2-7	TGTGCCAGCAGTTACCATCTAGACAGGGCATACGAGCAGTACTTC	CASSYHLDRAYEQYF
NA	NA	TRBV10-1	TRBJ2-2	TGCGCCAGCAGTGAGAGGTCCGGAAGTGGGACCTGGGAGCCGTTTTTT	CASSERSGSGTWEPFF
NA	TRBD2	TRBV11-2	TRBJ2-1	TGTGCCAGTAGCTTATTAGCGGGACTAGGAGAGCAGTTCTTC	CASSLLAGLGEQFF
NA	TRBD2	TRBV12-3/TRBV12-4	TRBJ2-3	TGTGCCAGCAATCCTGGACTAGCGGGAGCAGCAGATACGCAGTGTTTT	CASNPGLAGAADTQCF
many	TRBD1	TRBV28	TRBJ2-2	TGTGCCAGCAGAGGGACAGGGAAGTCCGGGGAGCTGTTTTTT	CASRGTGKSGELFF
NA	NA	TRBV28	TRBJ1-1	TGTGCCAGCCTCGATGAGACCACTGAAGCTTTCTTT	CASLDETTEAFF
once	NA	TRBV7-9	TRBJ2-2	TGTGCCAGCAGGGCGAACACCGGGGAGCTGTTATTT	CASRANTGELLF
NA	NA	TRBV5-5	TRBJ2-7	TGTGTCAGCAGCTTGGAACAGTTCTTTTACGGGCAGTACTTC	CVSSLEQFFYGQYF
NA	TRBD2	TRBV6-2/TRBV6-3	TRBJ2-7	TGTGCTAGCTCGTGGCGGGAGGACTACGAGCAGTACTTC	CASSWREDYEQYF
few	TRBD1	TRBV29-1	TRBJ2-5	TGCAGCGTTGAAGGGGACAGGGGCAGGGGAGGGACCCAGTACTTC	CSVEGDRGRGGTQYF
NA	TRBD2	TRBV10-3	TRBJ2-1	TGTGCCATCTGTGAGCGGGACGACGGGGAGCAGCTCTTC	CAICERDDGEQLF
once	TRBD1	TRBV6-2/TRBV6-3	TRBJ1-1	TGTGCCAGGAGACGAGCCGACAGGGGGGAGAACAGTGAAGCTTTCTTT	CARRRADRGENSEAFF
NA	TRBD2	TRBV7-8	TRBJ2-7	TGTGTCAGCAGCTTAGGTTTGGGAGGGAACTACGAGCGGTACTTC	CVSSLGLGGNYERYF
NA	TRBD1	TRBV4-1	TRBJ2-2	TGCGCCAGCAGCCAGCCGTTAACTGGTCAGGGGGCGCGCGGGGAGCTGTTTTTT	CASSQPLTGQGARGELFF
few	NA	TRBV29-1	TRBJ2-5	TGCAGCGGACTCACCCGGGGGATGGGGACCCAGTACTTT	CSGLTRGMGTQYF
NA	TRBD2	TRBV6-2/TRBV6-3	TRBJ2-3	TGTGCCAGCAGCCCCAAGCGGGAGTCAGATACGCAGTATTTT	CASSPKRESDTQYF
few	NA	TRBV9	TRBJ1-3	TGTGCCGGCAGCGTAGGGGATGGAAACACCATATATTTT	CAGSVGDGNTIYF
medium-sized	NA	TRBV4-1	TRBJ1-1	TGCGCCAGCAGAGGGCTGGGGACTGAAGCTTTCTTT	CASRGLGTEAFF
NA	NA	TRBV6-5	TRBJ1-4	TGTGCCAGCAGTGGAGGGGAAGGGCCGAATGAAAAACTGTTTTTT	CASSGGEGPNEKLFF
NA	TRBD2	TRBV6-5	TRBJ2-1	TGTGTCAGCAGTTACTCGTTTAGCGGGGGCTCCTACAATGAGCAGTTCTTC	CVSSYSFSGGSYNEQFF
many	TRBD2	TRBV11-1	TRBJ2-4	TGTGCCAGCAGCTTTCCCGGGACTAGCGGGACCAAAAACATTCAGTACTTC	CASSFPGTSGTKNIQYF
NA	TRBD2	TRBV10-3	TRBJ2-7	TGTGCCATAAGTGAATTTAGCGGGATTGGGGAGCATTACTTC	CAISEFSGIGEHYF
once	NA	TRBV10-3	TRBJ1-1	TGTGCCATCAGTGAGCGGCTGATAGTTAACACTGAAGCCTTCTTT	CAISERLIVNTEAFF
NA	NA	TRBV6-6	TRBJ2-7	TGTGCTAGTAGTCACGACACCTACGGGAACTTCGAGCAGTACTTC	CASSHDTYGNFEQYF
NA	NA	TRBV12-3/TRBV12-4	TRBJ2-4	TGTACTAGCAGTTTATGGGGTAGGGCGGACATAGCCAAAAACATTCAGTACTTC	CTSSLWGRADIAKNIQYF
NA	TRBD1	TRBV6-6	TRBJ2-7	TGTGTCAGTCTTCCCACAGGGGCCTCGGGTGAGCAGTACTTC	CVSLPTGASGEQYF
NA	TRBD1	TRBV7-8	TRBJ2-3	TGTGCCAACACCCTCAAGGGGGCGCAGAAGACGGATACGCAGTATTTT	CANTLKGAQKTDTQYF
NA	NA	TRBV6-5	TRBJ2-2	TGTGCTAGCAAGGACATAAGGGACACTGGGGAGCTGTTTTTT	CASKDIRDTGELFF
once	NA	TRBV11-2	TRBJ2-7	TGTGCCAGCAGTCAAGGGATAGGGAGAACCTACGAGCGGTACTTC	CASSQGIGRTYERYF
many	NA	TRBV6-6	TRBJ2-7	TGTGCCAGCAGTTACACTTCCTACGAGCAGTACTTC	CASSYTSYEQYF